The 3 T cell receptor beta chains presented below share a single source sample, sequenced in a study of cytomegalovirus exposure and HLA in healthy donors. The PCR used 60 Vbeta and 13 Jbeta primers. The table came from immunoSEQ multiplex PCR; TCRdb's copy has only in-frame clones and leaves some out. The sample holds under 150,000 clones, approximately 83% seen once. Source material: PBMCs. The source is a male donor in good health and CMV-seronegative.

The rearrangement uses TRBV5-1 and TRBJ2-2, with D uncertain. Trimming removed 0 bases from V and 7 bases from J, with 13 bases in between. Germline values: CDR1 SGHRS, CDR2 YFSETQ. CDR3 size: 15 residues. The CDR3 DNA sequence: TGCGCCAGCAGCTTGGGCGGCCGCGGAAGCGGGGAGCTGTTTTTT. It specifies CASSLGGRGSGELFF.

This clone showed up just once. The V call is TRBV11-3, the J call TRBJ2-1; TRBD2 might be the D (6 bases). Trimming left V 5 bases short and J 8 bases short, with 13 bases between. The CDR3 sequence is 13 residues long. Germline loops: CDR1 SGHNT, CDR2 YENEEA. In nucleotides, the CDR3 is TGTGCCAGCAGCACGCGGGATGCCCATGAGCAGTTCTTC. This sequence encodes CASSTRDAHEQFF.

In the case of this clone: Compared with germline, one end of the junction differs, possibly owing to a read error. V and J are TRBV30 and TRBJ2-5; D perhaps matches TRBD2 (7 bases). The CDR3 contains 17 residues. The germline V gene has CDR1 GTSNPN and CDR2 SVGIG (reference sequence). CDR3 loop: CARSSHPEGGDLETQYF. CDR3 coding DNA: TGTGCCCGGAGTTCTCACCCGGAGGGGGGGGACTTAGAGACCCAGTACTTC.